Below are 12 T cell receptor beta chains sequenced from a single sample in a study of vaccination effects on CD4 cells after COVID-19. The culture ran for about 10 days, and then CD4+ T cells were isolated. Repertoires were generated with immunoSEQ multiplex PCR, while TCRdb's copy carries only in-frame clones and drops some. The sample lists around 56,000 clones, around 80% occurring once. No antigen is known for these receptors. Specimen: CD4+ T cells from PBMCs cultured without peptide, collected before COVID-19 vaccination. The receptors were gathered from a human donor who received a COVID-19 vaccine.

This chain links TRBV5-5 with TRBJ2-5; 7 positions agree with TRBD1. Germline V gives CDR1 SGHKS, CDR2 YYEKEE (reference sequence). The V gene end was trimmed by 4 bases and the J gene end by 3 bases; junction bases not matched to a gene: 9. The CDR3 is made up of 15 amino acids. The CDR3 loop reads CASSRVTGAEETQYF. Written as DNA, the CDR3 is TGTGCCAGCAGCCGAGTTACAGGGGCCGAAGAGACCCAGTACTTC.

The chain uses TRBV5-4 and TRBJ2-2; D possibly uses TRBD1 or TRBD2 (6 bases each). V gave up 2 bases and J gave up 6 bases, with 17 bases separating them. This CDR3 is 16 amino acids long. Per germline, CDR1 SGHNT and CDR2 YYREEE (reference sequence). The CDR3 here is CASSLGGTRLPGELFF. The CDR3 bases are TGTGCCAGCAGCTTAGGGGGGACCCGCCTCCCCGGGGAGCTGTTTTTT.

The chain carries TRBV2 and TRBJ2-3; TRBD1 is a possible D gene (5 bases). The CDR3 has 14 amino acids. V was trimmed by 3 bases and J by 9 bases, leaving 16 bases between them. In germline, CDR1 is SNHLY, CDR2 FYNNEI. CDR3: CASSEGYPTGTQYF. The CDR3 DNA follows: TGTGCCAGCAGTGAGGGCTACCCCACAGGCACGCAGTATTTT.

The J gene is TRBJ2-3, the V gene TRBV11-2, with D maybe TRBD2 (6 bases). CDR1 SGHAT and CDR2 FQNNGV come from the germline V gene. With 1 base removed from V and 0 bases from J, the gap between germline ends came to 20 bases. CDR3 length: 19 residues. CDR3: CASSLALFSAGRSTDTQYF. For the CDR3, the DNA is TGTGCCAGCAGCTTAGCCCTGTTCTCGGCGGGGCGTAGCACAGATACGCAGTATTTT. The whole variable domain, remainder taken from reference TRBV11-2 and TRBJ2-3, is EAGVAQSPRYKIIEKRQSVAFWCNPISGHATLYWYQQILGQGPKLLIQFQNNGVVDDSQLPKDRFSAERLKGVDSTLKIQPAKLEDSAVYLCASSLALFSAGRSTDTQYFGPGTRLTVL.

The chain joins TRBV19 to TRBJ1-5; D may be TRBD1 (5 bases). V gave up 4 bases and J gave up 0 bases, with 10 bases separating them. Germline V gene lookup returns CDR1 LNHDA and CDR2 SQIVND (reference sequence). This CDR3 has 15 residues. CDR3 sequence reads: CASSRGGYSNQPQHF. DNA of the CDR3: TGTGCCAGTAGTAGGGGGGGTTATAGCAATCAGCCCCAGCATTTT.

This clone was seen a few times. CDR3 DNA sequence: TGTGCCAGCTCACCAGGGGGGGAAGCTAACTATGGCTACACCTTC. It yields the protein CASSPGGEANYGYTF. The rearrangement links TRBV18 to TRBJ1-2; maybe TRBD1 (5 bases). CDR1 and CDR2 from the germline V gene are KGHSH and LQKENI. CDR3 length: 15 residues. Trimming cost V 2 bases and J 0 bases, with 10 bases left between them.

This clone was recorded only once. V usage is TRBV3-1 (or the pseudogene TRBV3-2) and J usage is TRBJ1-1, with TRBD1 matching 9 bases. After removal of 6 bases from V and 5 bases from J, the junction contained 4 bases not matched to a gene. The CDR3 spans 13 residues. Per germline, CDR1 LGHDT and CDR2 YNNKEL (reference sequence). CDR3: CASRTGGITEAFF. Written as DNA, the CDR3 is TGTGCCAGCAGGACAGGGGGAATTACTGAAGCTTTCTTT.

The gene calls are TRBV12-3 or TRBV12-4 and TRBJ2-3, with a tentative D call TRBD1 (5 bases). V was shortened by 6 bases and J by 2 bases, with 9 bases between the two germline ends. CDR3 length: 13 residues. In nucleotides, the CDR3 is TGTGCCAGCAGCAGACAGAACACAGATACGCAGTATTTT. Its translation: CASSRQNTDTQYF.

The chain employs TRBV19 and TRBJ1-4, with 8 nucleotides matching TRBD1. The length of the CDR3 is 13 residues. The V and J ends lost 9 bases and 7 bases, in that order; junction bases with no gene match: 7. The V gene's germline CDR1 is LNHDA and CDR2 SQIVND (reference sequence). The CDR3 DNA is TGTGCCAGCAAACAGGGGGGGGGTGAAAAACTGTTTTTT. This gives the protein CASKQGGGEKLFF.

This rearrangement joins TRBV27 to TRBJ2-7; D gene ambiguous. V was trimmed by 6 bases and J by 0 bases, leaving 3 bases between them. The germline CDR1 and CDR2 sequences are MNHEY and SMNVEV (reference sequence). The CDR3 covers 11 residues. CDR3 coding DNA: TGTGCCAGCAGACACTCCTACGAGCAGTACGTC. Protein: CASRHSYEQYV.

A few counts support this clone. As DNA, the CDR3 is TGTGCCAGCAGCCGTCTGGGGACAGGGGGTAACTATGGCTACACCTTC. Protein sequence: CASSRLGTGGNYGYTF. The chain couples TRBV5-5 to TRBJ1-2; 11 positions agree with TRBD1. The V gene end was trimmed by 4 bases and the J gene end by 1 base; junction bases not matched to a gene: 6. CDR3 length: 16 residues. Looked up from germline, CDR1 is SGHKS and CDR2 is YYEKEE (reference sequence).

The gene calls are TRBV7-9 and TRBJ1-2, with D maybe TRBD1 (5 bases). This CDR3 region has 13 residues. V lost 1 base to trimming and J lost 2 bases, with 5 bases between them. Germline CDR1 reads SEHNR; CDR2 reads FQNEAQ (reference sequence). The CDR3 region is CASSLGQNYGYTF. CDR3 DNA sequence: TGTGCCAGCAGCTTAGGACAGAACTATGGCTACACCTTC.